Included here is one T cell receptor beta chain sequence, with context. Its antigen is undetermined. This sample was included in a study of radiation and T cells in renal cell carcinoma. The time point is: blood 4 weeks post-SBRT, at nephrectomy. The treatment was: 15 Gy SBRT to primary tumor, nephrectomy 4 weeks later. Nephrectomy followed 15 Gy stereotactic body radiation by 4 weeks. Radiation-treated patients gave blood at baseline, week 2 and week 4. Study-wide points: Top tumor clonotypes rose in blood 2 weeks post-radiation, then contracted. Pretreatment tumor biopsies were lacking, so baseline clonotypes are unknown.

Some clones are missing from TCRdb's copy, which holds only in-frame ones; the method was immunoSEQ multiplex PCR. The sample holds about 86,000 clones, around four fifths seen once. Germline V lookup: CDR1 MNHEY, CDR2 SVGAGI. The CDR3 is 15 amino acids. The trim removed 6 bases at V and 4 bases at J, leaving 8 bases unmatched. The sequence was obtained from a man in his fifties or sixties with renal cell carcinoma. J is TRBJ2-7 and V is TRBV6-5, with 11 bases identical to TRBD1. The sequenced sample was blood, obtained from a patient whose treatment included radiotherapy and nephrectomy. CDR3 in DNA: TGTGCCAGCAGACCGGGACAGGGGGAGGTTTACGAGCAGTACTTC. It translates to CASRPGQGEVYEQYF.